These 11 T cell receptor beta chains were sequenced from one sample in a study of preoperative IRX-2 immunotherapy in early breast cancer. Libraries were prepared by immunoSEQ multiplex PCR; TCRdb keeps only in-frame clonotypes and omits some of them. This table holds approximately 3,200 clones, roughly 80% found once. Described treatment: preoperative locoregional IRX-2 cytokine immunotherapy. Sequencing was performed on tumor tissue, taken after IRX-2 immunotherapy. The receptors come from a human donor with breast cancer.

The genes are TRBV15 and TRBJ2-3, with D perhaps TRBD2 (5 bases). Trimming shortened V by 5 bases and J by 6 bases, and 21 bases separated the two germline ends. CDR3 length equals 16 residues. Germline V gives CDR1 LNHNV, CDR2 YYDKDF (reference sequence). This CDR3 reads CATSLLPEASPDTQYF. The CDR3 nucleotides read TGTGCCACCAGCCTCCTTCCGGAGGCCTCCCCGGATACGCAGTATTTT.

The chain carries TRBV11-3 and TRBJ1-5, with D uncertain. The V gene's germline CDR1 is SGHNT and CDR2 YENEEA. V dropped 4 bases and J dropped 7 bases, with 17 bases sitting between them. The CDR3 contains 15 residues. CDR3 nucleotides: TGTGCCAGCAGCTCCCGGTCAGCGGCAGAACAGCCCCAGCATTTT. As protein: CASSSRSAAEQPQHF.

This clone was detected a few times. This chain connects TRBV11-3 to TRBJ1-3; D call uncertain. Germline values: CDR1 SGHNT, CDR2 YENEEA. V was clipped by 3 bases and J by 6 bases, with 12 bases between them. CDR3 length: 14 residues. CDR3 protein: CASSFGFGLNTIYF. CDR3 DNA sequence: TGTGCCAGCAGCTTCGGGTTTGGGTTAAACACCATATATTTT. Complete variable domain (other parts from reference TRBV11-3 and TRBJ1-3): EAGVVQSPRYKIIEKKQPVAFWCNPISGHNTLYWYLQNLGQGPELLIRYENEEAVDDSQLPKDRFSAERLKGVDSTLKIQPAELGDSAVYLCASSFGFGLNTIYFGEGSWLTVV.

This clone has just a few counts. The DNA of the CDR3 is TGTGCCAGCAGCCCTCCCGTGACAGGGGTTACCGGGGAGCTGTTTTTT. Translated, it gives CASSPPVTGVTGELFF. The genes are TRBV11-3 and TRBJ2-2; 8 bases are shared with TRBD1. The CDR3 runs to 16 residues. J lost 5 bases, V lost 5 bases, and 10 bases had no gene match. Per germline, CDR1 SGHNT and CDR2 YENEEA. Complete variable domain (other parts from reference TRBV11-3 and TRBJ2-2): EAGVVQSPRYKIIEKKQPVAFWCNPISGHNTLYWYLQNLGQGPELLIRYENEEAVDDSQLPKDRFSAERLKGVDSTLKIQPAELGDSAVYLCASSPPVTGVTGELFFGEGSRLTVL.

The CDR3 DNA is TGTGCCAGCAGGCACCGGACAAATCTTAATGAAAAACTGTTTTTT. It yields the protein CASRHRTNLNEKLFF. V usage is TRBV28 and J usage is TRBJ1-4, with D possibly being TRBD1 (5 bases). The CDR3 covers 15 residues. Trimming cost V 6 bases and J 4 bases, with 15 bases left between them. Germline V gene data show CDR1 as MDHEN and CDR2 as SYDVKM.

The rearrangement uses TRBV6-8 and TRBJ1-2; D gene ambiguous. The CDR3 length is 14 residues. V shed 5 bases and J shed 2 bases, with 12 bases lying between them. Germline V gene lookup returns CDR1 MNHGY and CDR2 SAAAGT. Written as DNA, the CDR3 is TGTGCCAGCAGTGACCTGGGCCAGAACTATGGCTACACCTTC. Residues: CASSDLGQNYGYTF.

This clone showed up just once. J is TRBJ2-3 and V is TRBV19; 8 bases fit TRBD1. V dropped 4 bases and J dropped 0; count of bases not matched to a gene: 3. The CDR3 is 15 amino acids. Germline loops: CDR1 LNHDA, CDR2 SQIVND (reference sequence). The CDR3 loop is CASSTGDRSTDTQYF. CDR3 DNA sequence: TGTGCCAGTAGTACCGGGGACAGGAGCACAGATACGCAGTATTTT.

The J gene is TRBJ2-3, the V gene TRBV19; TRBD2 agrees at 10 bases. Trimming cost V 3 bases and J 9 bases; bases outside gene matches: 9. CDR3 size: 15 residues. The germline V gene has CDR1 LNHDA and CDR2 SQIVND (reference sequence). The CDR3, as DNA: TGTGCCAGTAGTATTAATTTTGGACTAGCGGACACGCAGTATTTT. Protein: CASSINFGLADTQYF.

The chain employs TRBV18 and TRBJ1-6; D is unresolved. Deletions cut 2 bases from V and 0 bases from J, with 8 bases between. CDR1 is KGHSH and CDR2 is LQKENI in the germline V gene. CDR3 length equals 16 residues. The CDR3 loop is CASSPTALSYNSPLHF. As DNA, the CDR3 is TGTGCCAGCTCACCAACCGCCCTCTCCTATAATTCACCCCTCCACTTT.

This sequence joins TRBV30 and TRBJ1-4, with 11 bases identical to TRBD1. The V segment lost 3 bases and the J segment 6 bases; nucleotides outside the gene matches: 6. CDR1 GTSNPN and CDR2 SVGIG come from the germline V gene (reference sequence). The CDR3 is 15 residues long. The CDR3 is CAWSDGDRGDEKLFF. The CDR3 nucleotides are TGTGCCTGGAGCGACGGGGACAGGGGGGATGAAAAACTGTTTTTT.

V gene TRBV6-8 combines with J gene TRBJ2-5, with 11 bases identical to TRBD1. CDR3 length: 12 amino acids. V lost 8 bases and J lost 10; bases outside the gene matches: 6. Germline V gene sequence: CDR1 MNHGY, CDR2 SAAAGT. Here the CDR3 reads CASGQGAQGQYF. The CDR3 nucleotides read TGTGCCAGCGGACAGGGGGCGCAAGGCCAGTACTTC.